This T cell receptor (beta chain) derives from a study of PD-L1 blockade in urothelial cancer. For the study at large: Samples of blood were analyzed 3 weeks (second dose) and 6 weeks after treatment start.

Specified time point: pretreatment peripheral blood. Each patient contributed between 1 and 8 total time points of blood mononuclear cells, pretreatment and during treatment. Some clones are missing from TCRdb's copy, which holds only in-frame ones; the method was immunoSEQ multiplex PCR. This sample yields roughly 63,000 clones, of which roughly 79% are seen a single time; under 7.5% belongs to the top ten. This sequence was found in a man between 70 and 80 years old with urothelial cancer. Sample: PBMCs, taken around atezolizumab (anti-PD-L1) treatment.

CDR3 DNA sequence: TGTGCCAGCTCACCGAGCCAGGGGGGCACTGAAGCTTTCTTT. Its translation is CASSPSQGGTEAFF. The chain carries TRBV18 and TRBJ1-1, with 7 bases fitting TRBD1. V lost 3 bases to trimming and J lost 4 bases; unmatched junction nucleotides: 5. The CDR3 extends over 14 amino acids. The germline V gene encodes CDR1 KGHSH and CDR2 LQKENI.